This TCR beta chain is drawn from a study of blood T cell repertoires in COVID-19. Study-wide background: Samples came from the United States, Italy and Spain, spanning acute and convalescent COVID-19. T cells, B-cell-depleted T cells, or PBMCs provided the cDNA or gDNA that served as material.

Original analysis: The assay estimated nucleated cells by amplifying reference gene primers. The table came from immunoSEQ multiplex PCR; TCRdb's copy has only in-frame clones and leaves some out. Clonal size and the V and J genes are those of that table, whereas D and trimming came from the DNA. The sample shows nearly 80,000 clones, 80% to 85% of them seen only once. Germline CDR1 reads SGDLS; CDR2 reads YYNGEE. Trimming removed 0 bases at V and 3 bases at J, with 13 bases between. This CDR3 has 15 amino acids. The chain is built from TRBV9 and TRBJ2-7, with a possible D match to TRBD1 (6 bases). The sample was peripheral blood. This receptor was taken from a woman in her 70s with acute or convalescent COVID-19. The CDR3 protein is CASSVAPDSYYEQYF. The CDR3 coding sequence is TGTGCCAGCAGCGTAGCACCGGACAGCTACTACGAGCAGTACTTC.